Below, one TCR beta chain is given with its context. This specimen belongs to a study of blood T cell repertoires in COVID-19. Study information: Some COVID-19 samples were acute and others convalescent; all came from the United States, Italy and Spain. PBMCs, B-cell-depleted T cells, or T cells were the source of the cDNA or gDNA that made up the material.

Per the study methods: Estimation of nucleated cell counts relied on the amplification of reference gene primers. The protocol was immunoSEQ multiplex PCR, while the TCRdb copy is restricted to in-frame clones and leaves out a portion. V and J calls plus clone size are reproduced from that table; the DNA served to infer D and trimming. The sample records about 520,000 clones, 70% to 90% being singletons. V gave up 0 bases and J gave up 7 bases; unmatched junction bases: 16. Germline V gene sequence: CDR1 SGDLS, CDR2 YYNGEE. The CDR3 has 18 amino acids. This clonotype originated in a human donor in a cohort sampled during active COVID-19. This chain uses TRBV9 with TRBJ2-1; 7 bases fit TRBD2. The sample comprised peripheral blood. The CDR3 protein is CASSVDPSGLLLGNEQFF. As DNA, the CDR3 is TGTGCCAGCAGCGTAGACCCTAGCGGACTCCTCTTAGGGAATGAGCAGTTCTTC.